Below, 32 T cell receptor beta chains from the same sample are listed, as sequenced in a study of blood T cells in healthy people across ages. A second roughly 7 to 12 cycle PCR used barcoded and J-beta primers. From the 5' RACE reads, TCRdb called clonotypes with MiXCR, one entry per CDR3 protein. The table lists about 800,000 distinct CDR3 sequences, around 25% of them singletons. The data were also submitted as part of a second study, on T cells of mothers and their children.

Sequences were obtained from blood. These receptors were collected from a boy under 18 in good health.

There are a few counts of this clonotype. Compared with germline, one end of the junction differs, possibly owing to a read error. V gene TRBV7-2 combines with J gene TRBJ1-2; weak D call: TRBD1 (5 bases). CDR3 length: 15 amino acids. Per germline, CDR1 SGHTA and CDR2 FQGNSA. Written as DNA, the CDR3 is TGTGCCAGCATCGCCGGGGCAGTTTCTAACTGTGGCTACACCTTC. Translating it yields CASIAGAVSNCGYTF.

There are a few counts of this clonotype. The rearrangement joins TRBV29-1 to TRBJ1-2, with D maybe TRBD1 (5 bases). V was pared by 6 bases and J by 6 bases, with 17 bases between. Germline V CDR1 and CDR2: SQVTM, ANQGSEA. This CDR3 has 13 amino acids. The CDR3 sequence: CSVQTAGDHGYTF. In DNA form, the CDR3 reads TGCAGCGTGCAGACGGCGGGGGACCATGGCTACACCTTC.

The chain couples TRBV5-6 to TRBJ1-2; D gene ambiguous. The germline V gene encodes CDR1 SGHDT and CDR2 YYEEEE. This CDR3 has 13 residues. V was cut by 5 bases and J by 1 base, with 9 bases left in between. Written as DNA, the CDR3 is TGTGCCAGCAGACCGGTGGGTAACTATGGCTACACCTTC. Its translation: CASRPVGNYGYTF.

The CDR3 sequence is CASSLGQGRGNIQYF. The DNA for the CDR3 is TGTGCCAGCAGCCTGGGACAGGGCAGAGGAAACATTCAGTACTTC. This sequence joins TRBV7-9 and TRBJ2-4; TRBD1 matches 9 bases. This CDR3 spans 15 amino acids. Trimming took 5 bases from V and 6 from J; bases not matched to a gene: 8. Germline assignment: CDR1 SEHNR and CDR2 FQNEAQ (reference sequence).

V usage is TRBV6-5 and J usage is TRBJ2-7, with 7 bases matching TRBD2. This CDR3 contains 17 residues. Per germline, CDR1 MNHEY and CDR2 SVGAGI. Trimming at V came to 0 bases and at J to 2 bases, leaving 10 bases not matched to a gene. The CDR3 DNA reads as TGTGCCAGCAGTTACTCGGCAAAGCGGGGAAGTCCCTACGAGCAGTACTTC. This sequence encodes CASSYSAKRGSPYEQYF.

V is TRBV11-2 and J is TRBJ2-5, with 10 bases fitting TRBD2. The DNA end favors TRBJ2-1, so the J call may be wrong. Germline loops: CDR1 SGHAT, CDR2 FQNNGV. This CDR3 is 18 amino acids long. The CDR3 nucleotides read TGTGCCAGCAGCTTAGATCGAGGTAGCGGGGGGATCTGGAATGAGCAGTTCTTC. This encodes CASSLDRGSGGIWNEQFF.

The gene calls are TRBV7-2 and TRBJ2-7; D gene ambiguous. Germline loops: CDR1 SGHTA, CDR2 FQGNSA. V dropped 5 bases and J dropped 0 bases, with 8 bases sitting between them. CDR3 length: 13 amino acids. In nucleotides, the CDR3 is TGTGCCAGCAGCCAAAGGAGCTCCTACGAGCAGTACTTC. This translates into CASSQRSSYEQYF. Based on the CDR3 plus reference TRBV7-2 and TRBJ2-7, the full variable domain is GAGVSQSPSNKVTEKGKDVELRCDPISGHTALYWYRQSLGQGLEFLIYFQGNSAPDKSGLPSDRFSAERTGGSVSTLTIQRTQQEDSAVYLCASSQRSSYEQYFGPGTRLTVT.

The chain has TRBV15 and TRBJ2-3; TRBD2 aligns across 9 bases. Trimming took 3 bases from V and 2 from J; bases not matched to a gene: 6. CDR1 is LNHNV and CDR2 is YYDKDF in the germline V gene (reference sequence). This CDR3 contains 16 residues. The CDR3 DNA reads as TGTGCCACCAGCAGTCACAGGACTAGCGACACAGATACGCAGTATTTT. Translated: CATSSHRTSDTDTQYF.

The chain recombines TRBV19 with TRBJ2-7; D uncertain. The CDR3 loop spans 13 amino acids. Looked up from germline, CDR1 is LNHDA and CDR2 is SQIVND (reference sequence). The V end was cut by 7 bases, the J end by 0 bases, with 10 bases between. CDR3: CASTPDGSYEQYF. The CDR3 nucleotides read TGTGCCAGTACCCCGGACGGCTCCTACGAGCAGTACTTC.

As for this clonotype: The missing conserved phenylalanine or tryptophan at the end of this CDR3 makes a read error likely. This rearrangement joins TRBV7-2 to TRBJ1-2; 9 bases line up with TRBD1. CDR1 and CDR2 from the germline V gene are SGHTA and FQGNSA. The CDR3 has 15 amino acids. The ends lost 1 base at V and 8 bases at J; junction bases unmatched: 8. The DNA for the CDR3 is TGTGCCAGCAGCTTAGGGGACAGGGTGTGGGGAGGCTACACCCTC. Residues: CASSLGDRVWGGYTL.

The table lists this clonotype with a few counts. This sequence joins TRBV10-3 and TRBJ2-1; 8 bases match TRBD1. The V gene end was trimmed by 2 bases and the J gene end by 6 bases; junction bases not matched to a gene: 3. Germline lookup yields CDR1 ENHRY and CDR2 SYGVKD. This CDR3 has 14 residues. CDR3 protein: CAISEGGTGNEQFF. The CDR3, as DNA: TGTGCCATCAGTGAGGGGGGGACAGGCAATGAGCAGTTCTTC.

This chain joins TRBV28 and TRBJ2-7, with D perhaps being TRBD1 or TRBD2 (5 bases each). The CDR3 has 15 amino acids. V was shortened by 6 bases and J by 0 bases, with 15 bases between the two germline ends. Germline V gene lookup returns CDR1 MDHEN and CDR2 SYDVKM. The CDR3 spells CASSPWGTDSYEQYF. The CDR3 DNA sequence: TGTGCCAGCAGCCCCTGGGGGACCGACTCCTACGAGCAGTACTTC.

In its sample, this clonotype was seen a few times. This chain joins TRBV14 and TRBJ2-3; TRBD1 agrees at 10 bases. V lost 4 bases, J lost 3 bases, and 4 bases stayed unmatched. The CDR3 has 15 amino acids. Germline loops: CDR1 SGHDN, CDR2 FVKESK. Here the CDR3 reads CASSLWTGGTDTQYF. CDR3 nucleotide sequence: TGTGCCAGCAGCCTTTGGACAGGGGGAACAGATACGCAGTATTTT.

The chain recombines TRBV10-3 with TRBJ2-5; 9 nucleotides agree with TRBD1. Per the germline V gene, CDR1 is ENHRY and CDR2 is SYGVKD. V shed 5 bases and J 5 bases; nucleotides not matched to a gene: 6. The CDR3 has 14 residues. This CDR3 is CAISLTGGRETQYF. The CDR3 DNA reads TGTGCCATCAGTCTTACAGGGGGCCGGGAGACCCAGTACTTC.

This rearrangement joins TRBV20-1 to TRBJ2-5, with D possibly TRBD2 on 6 matching bases. The end of the DNA fits TRBJ2-1 better, so the J call may be wrong. This CDR3 contains 11 residues. Germline V gives CDR1 DFQATT, CDR2 SNEGSKA (reference sequence). In DNA form, the CDR3 reads TGCAGTGCCACGACTAGTTCGGAGCAGTTCTTC. The encoded protein is CSATTSSEQFF.

The chain recombines TRBV24-1 with TRBJ2-5; maybe TRBD2 (5 bases). CDR1 and CDR2 from the germline V gene are KGHDR and SFDVKD. Trimming stripped 2 bases from V and 2 bases from J, with 11 bases between. The CDR3 runs to 15 residues. Written as DNA, the CDR3 is TGTGCCACCAGTGATTCGAGGGTTGGGCAAGAGACCCAGTACTTC. Translated: CATSDSRVGQETQYF.

The rearrangement joins TRBV5-1 to TRBJ2-2; D call uncertain. Germline CDR1 and CDR2: SGHRS and YFSETQ. V shed 0 bases and J shed 4 bases, with 10 bases lying between them. The CDR3 runs 15 residues. The CDR3 protein is CASSLVAIPTGELFF. The CDR3 DNA sequence: TGCGCCAGCAGCTTGGTAGCAATTCCCACCGGGGAGCTGTTTTTT.

V gene TRBV12-3 or TRBV12-4 combines with J gene TRBJ1-4; D is perhaps TRBD1 (5 bases). The CDR3 is 14 amino acids. The ends were cut back, 3 bases at V and 8 bases at J, with 13 bases in the middle. The CDR3 DNA follows: TGTGCCAGCAGTTTTGCCCAGGGTCAGGAAAAACTGTTTTTT. Amino acids: CASSFAQGQEKLFF.

This sequence joins TRBV27 and TRBJ1-2; 9 positions agree with TRBD1. Germline trimming cut 6 bases from V and 4 bases from J; bases unmatched to any gene: 9. The CDR3 runs 15 residues. The germline V gene encodes CDR1 MNHEY and CDR2 SMNVEV (reference sequence). The CDR3 loop is CASSPTGGGGYGYTF. The CDR3 DNA reads TGTGCCAGCAGCCCAACAGGGGGCGGAGGCTATGGCTACACCTTC.

This clonotype was seen only a few times. The CDR3, as DNA: TGCAGCGCCAAGGGGGGAATGGGATACGAGCAGTACTTC. It specifies CSAKGGMGYEQYF. The V gene is TRBV29-1, the J gene TRBJ2-7; D possibly uses TRBD1 or TRBD2 (6 bases each). V was cut by 7 bases and J by 4 bases, with 17 bases left in between. Germline V gene sequence: CDR1 SQVTM, CDR2 ANQGSEA. There are 13 residues in the CDR3.

This clonotype was counted a few times. V usage is TRBV4-3 and J usage is TRBJ2-6; D possibly uses TRBD1 or TRBD2 (5 bases each). The CDR3 consists of 19 residues. CDR1 and CDR2 (germline): LGHNA, YSLEER. Trimming took off 0 bases at V and 2 bases at J, with 17 bases between the two ends. CDR3 in DNA: TGCGCCAGCAGCCAAGATCTTGGGGACGGAGGACCTGGGGCCAACGTCCTGACTTTC. Amino acids: CASSQDLGDGGPGANVLTF.

The sample holds a few counts of this clonotype. This sequence joins TRBV6-6 and TRBJ1-4; D uncertain. V was trimmed by 5 bases and J by 8 bases, leaving 12 bases between them. This CDR3 region has 13 residues. Per germline, CDR1 MNHNY and CDR2 SVGAGI (reference sequence). CDR3 sequence (DNA): TGTGCCAGCAGTGACAACCAAGGGGAAAAACTGTTTTTT. Its protein product is CASSDNQGEKLFF.

This clonotype was detected only a few times. The germline gene is not matched at one end of the junction; a read error may be the cause. The chain uses TRBV29-1 and TRBJ2-2; 10 bases are shared with TRBD2. This CDR3 comprises 17 residues. Germline V gives CDR1 SQVTM, CDR2 ANQGSEA. The CDR3 DNA follows: TGCAGCGTTCTCACTGCAGGGACTAGCGAGAACACCGGCGAGCTGTTTTTT. This codes for CSVLTAGTSENTGELFF.

This rearrangement joins TRBV3-1 to TRBJ2-1, with 10 bases fitting TRBD1. Trimming cost V 3 bases and J 9 bases; bases outside gene matches: 8. Germline CDR1 reads LGHDT; CDR2 reads YNNKEL (reference sequence). The CDR3 length is 15 residues. The CDR3 protein is CASSHGTGACIEQFF. DNA for the CDR3: TGTGCCAGCAGCCATGGGACAGGGGCATGTATTGAGCAGTTCTTC.

CDR3 protein: CASSPAGGWTGELFF. In nucleotides, the CDR3 is TGCGCCAGCAGCCCTGCCGGAGGTTGGACCGGGGAGCTGTTTTTT. The V gene is TRBV4-3, the J gene TRBJ2-2, with a tentative D call TRBD2 (5 bases). The CDR3 is made up of 15 amino acids. CDR1 and CDR2 (germline): LGHNA, YSLEER. V was cut by 4 bases and J by 5 bases, with 14 bases left in between.

The chain employs TRBV29-1 and TRBJ2-3, with D possibly being TRBD1 (5 bases). Trimming removed 3 bases from V and 0 bases from J, with 19 bases in between. The CDR3 runs 17 residues. Germline values: CDR1 SQVTM, CDR2 ANQGSEA. In DNA, the CDR3 is TGCAGCGTTGACGATTGGGGCGCACCGACTAGCACAGATACGCAGTATTTT. Encoded protein: CSVDDWGAPTSTDTQYF.

The chain is built from TRBV20-1 and TRBJ1-5; the match to TRBD1 covers 7 bases. This CDR3 is built from 14 residues. After removal of 5 bases from V and 1 base from J, the junction contained 5 bases not matched to a gene. The germline V gene encodes CDR1 DFQATT and CDR2 SNEGSKA (reference sequence). CDR3 loop: CSALKTGSNQPQHF. CDR3 nucleotides: TGCAGTGCTCTAAAGACAGGGAGCAATCAGCCCCAGCATTTT.

V usage is TRBV13 and J usage is TRBJ2-7; TRBD1 aligns across 11 bases. CDR3 length equals 15 residues. Germline CDR1 is PRHDT and CDR2 is FYEKMQ (reference sequence). Unmatched junction bases numbered 2, after V lost 4 bases and J lost 0 bases. The CDR3 spells CASSWTGGSSYEQYF. CDR3 nucleotide sequence: TGTGCCAGCAGCTGGACAGGGGGCAGCTCCTACGAGCAGTACTTC.

This clonotype was seen repeatedly, ten times or more. The CDR3 loop is CASSLFSGRATGELFF. The DNA for the CDR3 is TGTGCCAGCAGCTTATTTAGCGGGAGGGCCACCGGGGAGCTGTTTTTT. This rearrangement joins TRBV7-3 to TRBJ2-2, with 11 bases aligning to TRBD2. The germline V gene encodes CDR1 SGHTA and CDR2 FQGTGA. The V gene end was trimmed by 2 bases and the J gene end by 4 bases; junction bases not matched to a gene: 3. This CDR3 contains 16 residues.

This clonotype has a handful of counts. The V and J genes are TRBV20-1 and TRBJ2-6; the D call may be TRBD1 or TRBD2 (5 bases each). The CDR3 has 19 amino acids. V was cut by 1 base and J by 0 bases, with 19 bases left in between. The germline V gene encodes CDR1 DFQATT and CDR2 SNEGSKA (reference sequence). The CDR3 loop reads CSARAFWVLGDSGANVLTF. CDR3 sequence (DNA): TGCAGTGCTAGAGCTTTTTGGGTTTTGGGGGACTCTGGGGCCAACGTCCTGACTTTC.

This chain links TRBV5-1 with TRBJ2-1, with 10 bases matching TRBD1. Germline V lookup: CDR1 SGHRS, CDR2 YFSETQ. This CDR3 contains 16 residues. The V segment lost 6 bases and the J segment 9 bases; nucleotides outside the gene matches: 15. Here the CDR3 reads CASKYSTGGVKGEQFF. The CDR3 DNA follows: TGCGCCAGCAAGTATTCGACAGGGGGCGTGAAAGGTGAGCAGTTCTTC.

This clonotype was counted a few times. V gene TRBV28 combines with J gene TRBJ2-5, with 9 bases that match TRBD1. The J call may be mistaken, given a closer DNA end match to TRBJ2-7. This CDR3 is built from 14 residues. The V gene's germline CDR1 is MDHEN and CDR2 SYDVKM. As DNA, the CDR3 is TGTGCCAGCAGTAGAGGACAGGGGAACTACGAGCAGTACTTC. It yields the protein CASSRGQGNYEQYF.